Presented here are 2 T cell receptor beta chains from one specimen sequenced in a study of control samples from healthy donors and cancer patients. Using immunoSEQ multiplex PCR, the repertoire was profiled, and TCRdb retains in-frame clones only, with some absent. The data show fewer than 150,000 clones, approximately 93% seen once. Source material: blood. The origin of the receptors is a young woman in good health.

This rearrangement joins TRBV5-4 to TRBJ2-7; 10 bases match TRBD1. The V segment lost 0 bases and the J segment 2 bases; nucleotides outside the gene matches: 11. The germline CDR1 and CDR2 sequences are SGHNT and YYREEE (reference sequence). The CDR3 consists of 18 residues. The CDR3 region is CASSLAKLAGQGPYEQYF. The DNA for the CDR3 is TGTGCCAGCAGCTTGGCCAAATTGGCGGGACAGGGGCCCTACGAGCAGTACTTC. Based on the CDR3 plus reference TRBV5-4 and TRBJ2-7, the full variable domain is ETGVTQSPTHLIKTRGQQVTLRCSSQSGHNTVSWYQQALGQGPQFIFQYYREEENGRGNFPPRFSGLQFPNYSSELNVNALELDDSALYLCASSLAKLAGQGPYEQYFGPGTRLTVT.

This CDR3 is CASSPNDRTDTQYF. The CDR3, as DNA: TGTGCCAGCAGCCCTAACGACCGCACAGATACGCAGTATTTT. The chain is built from TRBV9 and TRBJ2-3, with D uncertain. The germline V and J ends were trimmed by 4 bases and 1 base, with 10 bases remaining between them. This CDR3 comprises 14 residues. Looked up from germline, CDR1 is SGDLS and CDR2 is YYNGEE.